This passage covers 29 T cell receptor beta chains from one sample sequenced in a study of blood T cell repertoires in COVID-19. The table came from immunoSEQ multiplex PCR; TCRdb's copy has only in-frame clones and leaves some out. The sample carries some 80,000 clones, around 83% recorded once. Sequencing was performed on peripheral blood. These receptors were collected from a man in his forties or fifties with acute or convalescent COVID-19.

The rearrangement uses TRBV6-1 and TRBJ1-2, with TRBD1 matching 8 bases. The CDR3 is made up of 17 amino acids. Germline V gene lookup returns CDR1 MNHNS and CDR2 SASEGT. V gave up 2 bases and J gave up 4 bases; unmatched junction bases: 12. CDR3 DNA: TGTGCCAGCAGTGAAATTAGGTCGACAGGGGTGGCCTATGGCTACACCTTC. Amino acid sequence: CASSEIRSTGVAYGYTF.

This chain joins TRBV14 and TRBJ2-7; TRBD1 matches 7 bases. This CDR3 comprises 14 residues. The V gene end was trimmed by 4 bases and the J gene end by 0 bases; junction bases not matched to a gene: 3. Germline lookup yields CDR1 SGHDN and CDR2 FVKESK. Written as DNA, the CDR3 is TGTGCCAGCAGCCTCGGGACAGACTCCTACGAGCAGTACTTC. Protein: CASSLGTDSYEQYF.

Only a few counts were recorded for this clone. This chain joins TRBV4-1 and TRBJ2-3; D gene uncertain. The CDR3 is made up of 12 amino acids. V lost 3 bases, J lost 3 bases, and 4 bases lay in between. From germline, CDR1 is MGHRA and CDR2 YSYEKL. The CDR3 DNA is TGCGCCAGCAGCCATCAAACAGATACGCAGTATTTT. This sequence encodes CASSHQTDTQYF.

The CDR3, as DNA: TGTGCCAGCAGCTTGGAACAGGCAACTTATGGCTACACCTTC. It yields the protein CASSLEQATYGYTF. This sequence joins TRBV7-9 and TRBJ1-2; maybe TRBD1 (5 bases). CDR3 length: 14 residues. Germline assignment: CDR1 SEHNR and CDR2 FQNEAQ (reference sequence). V gave up 3 bases and J gave up 5 bases, with 13 bases separating them.

The chain employs TRBV7-2 and TRBJ2-7; a weak D match, TRBD1 (6 bases). CDR3 length: 14 residues. The V gene's germline CDR1 is SGHTA and CDR2 FQGNSA. Between the trimmed V and J ends, which lost 3 bases and 0 bases, there was a span of 9 bases. The CDR3 loop reads CASSFTGSSYEQYF. The CDR3 DNA reads TGTGCCAGCAGCTTTACAGGGAGCTCCTACGAGCAGTACTTC. Filled out from reference TRBV7-2 and TRBJ2-7, the complete variable domain reads GAGVSQSPSNKVTEKGKDVELRCDPISGHTALYWYRQSLGQGLEFLIYFQGNSAPDKSGLPSDRFSAERTGGSVSTLTIQRTQQEDSAVYLCASSFTGSSYEQYFGPGTRLTVT.

The rearrangement uses TRBV4-1 and TRBJ1-1; D not resolved. Between the trimmed V and J ends, which lost 1 base and 2 bases, there was a span of 20 bases. Per the germline V gene, CDR1 is MGHRA and CDR2 is YSYEKL. This CDR3 contains 18 residues. The CDR3 DNA sequence: TGCGCCAGCAGCCAAGCTCCCGCCCCTCTGCTGAGCAACACTGAAGCTTTCTTT. Encoded protein: CASSQAPAPLLSNTEAFF.

V and J are TRBV30 and TRBJ1-4; 7 bases agree with TRBD1. Trimming removed 5 bases from V and 7 bases from J; junction bases left unmatched: 7. Germline CDR1 reads GTSNPN; CDR2 reads SVGIG (reference sequence). This CDR3 is built from 13 residues. The CDR3 spells CAWSSGGSEKLFF. The CDR3 coding sequence is TGTGCCTGGTCTTCAGGGGGTTCTGAAAAACTGTTTTTT.

The rearrangement links TRBV5-1 to TRBJ2-1; unclear D gene. The CDR3 has 15 amino acids. CDR1 SGHRS and CDR2 YFSETQ come from the germline V gene. V gave up 0 bases and J gave up 0 bases, with 7 bases separating them. The CDR3 DNA reads as TGCGCCAGCAGCTTGGGAGGTAGCTCCTACAATGAGCAGTTCTTC. Its translation is CASSLGGSSYNEQFF.

This chain links TRBV6-1 with TRBJ1-5; 8 bases are a match to TRBD1. Germline CDR1 MNHNS, CDR2 SASEGT. The trim removed 2 bases at V and 7 bases at J, leaving 4 bases unmatched. The CDR3 extends over 14 amino acids. The CDR3 reads CASSEQGAWQPQHF. Written as DNA, the CDR3 is TGTGCCAGCAGTGAACAGGGGGCTTGGCAGCCCCAGCATTTT.

This clone was counted a single time. CDR3: CASSKLAGGHEQYF. The CDR3 DNA sequence: TGTGCCAGCAGCAAGTTAGCGGGAGGGCACGAGCAGTACTTC. V usage is TRBV11-2 and J usage is TRBJ2-7; TRBD2 matches 11 bases. The V gene's germline CDR1 is SGHAT and CDR2 FQNNGV. V trimming: 5 bases; J trimming: 5 bases; junction bases outside the gene matches: 5. The CDR3 spans 14 residues.

V gene TRBV6-2 or TRBV6-3 combines with J gene TRBJ2-7; the match to TRBD2 covers 8 bases. With 8 bases clipped from V and 6 bases from J, the junction kept 6 bases outside the gene matches. The CDR3 contains 12 residues. The germline V gene has CDR1 MNHEY and CDR2 SVGEGT. CDR3 in amino acids: CASRFGGGEQYF. The CDR3 region has the DNA TGTGCCAGCCGTTTCGGGGGGGGCGAGCAGTACTTC.

This chain connects TRBV18 to TRBJ1-6, with 11 nucleotides matching TRBD1. V lost 4 bases, J lost 5 bases, and 4 bases stayed unmatched. Germline V CDR1 and CDR2: KGHSH, LQKENI. CDR3 size: 16 residues. CDR3 sequence (DNA): TGTGCCAGCTCACGGACAGGGGGCGCGGATAATTCACCCCTCCACTTT. This encodes CASSRTGGADNSPLHF.

This clone was picked up one time. The chain employs TRBV14 and TRBJ1-5, with 8 nucleotides matching TRBD1. V was clipped by 4 bases and J by 1 base; unmatched bases: 3. The CDR3 is 15 residues long. Germline assignment: CDR1 SGHDN and CDR2 FVKESK. In nucleotides, the CDR3 is TGTGCCAGCAGCCGCCGGGACAGGAGCAATCAGCCCCAGCATTTT. This translates into CASSRRDRSNQPQHF.

The rearrangement uses TRBV4-3 and TRBJ2-2; 7 bases line up with TRBD1. Trimming removed 3 bases from V and 3 bases from J; junction bases left unmatched: 16. The V gene's germline CDR1 is LGHNA and CDR2 YSLEER. This CDR3 region has 19 residues. CDR3 amino acids: CASSQRVAGGVGDTGELFF. The CDR3, as DNA: TGCGCCAGCAGCCAGAGGGTGGCAGGGGGAGTTGGGGACACCGGGGAGCTGTTTTTT.

This clone was counted between two and nine times. This chain connects TRBV27 to TRBJ1-5; 12 nucleotides align to TRBD1. V lost 5 bases to trimming and J lost 2 bases; unmatched junction nucleotides: 10. This CDR3 has 18 residues. Germline V gene lookup returns CDR1 MNHEY and CDR2 SMNVEV (reference sequence). The CDR3 sequence: CASSPPGQGAPGNQPQHF. In nucleotides, the CDR3 is TGTGCCAGCAGTCCCCCGGGACAGGGGGCGCCGGGCAATCAGCCCCAGCATTTT.

This sequence joins TRBV19 and TRBJ1-6, with 7 nucleotides matching TRBD1. Germline V gene sequence: CDR1 LNHDA, CDR2 SQIVND (reference sequence). Trimming cost V 6 bases and J 7 bases; bases outside gene matches: 12. The CDR3 is 16 amino acids. The CDR3 nucleotides are TGTGCCAGTAGCAGCCAGGGGGGACGGTCCAATTCACCCCTCCACTTT. Its translation is CASSSQGGRSNSPLHF.

The rearrangement links TRBV6-5 to TRBJ2-6; TRBD1 aligns across 7 bases. The ends lost 4 bases at V and 4 bases at J; junction bases unmatched: 4. CDR1 is MNHEY and CDR2 is SVGAGI in the germline V gene. This CDR3 spans 15 amino acids. DNA of the CDR3: TGTGCCAGCAGTTCGACAGGGATCGGGGCCAACGTCCTGACTTTC. Its protein product is CASSSTGIGANVLTF.

This chain joins TRBV7-8 and TRBJ2-1; TRBD2 agrees at 7 bases. The germline gives CDR1 SGHVS, CDR2 FQNEAQ. This CDR3 is 19 amino acids long. V lost 2 bases, J lost 0 bases, and 13 bases stayed unmatched. CDR3 in amino acids: CASSLYDSGRASSYNEQFF. Here the CDR3 DNA reads TGTGCCAGCAGCTTATATGATAGCGGGCGGGCGAGCTCCTACAATGAGCAGTTCTTC.

This chain connects TRBV7-3 to TRBJ1-1, with 9 bases matching TRBD1. V trimming: 5 bases; J trimming: 0 bases; junction bases outside the gene matches: 4. Germline V CDR1 and CDR2: SGHTA, FQGTGA. The length of the CDR3 is 15 residues. CDR3 protein: CASSAGQGMNTEAFF. The CDR3 DNA reads TGTGCCAGCAGCGCGGGACAGGGTATGAACACTGAAGCTTTCTTT.

There are a few counts of this clone. The chain recombines TRBV28 with TRBJ2-3; TRBD1 might be the D (5 bases). In germline, CDR1 is MDHEN, CDR2 SYDVKM. The CDR3 loop spans 13 amino acids. The V end was cut by 3 bases, the J end by 2 bases, with 6 bases between. The CDR3 is CASSFRVTDTQYF. The DNA for the CDR3 is TGTGCCAGCAGTTTCAGGGTCACAGATACGCAGTATTTT.

The chain employs TRBV5-1 and TRBJ2-7; D uncertain. Trimming shortened V by 0 bases and J by 6 bases, and 7 bases separated the two germline ends. The germline V gene encodes CDR1 SGHRS and CDR2 YFSETQ. The CDR3 runs to 12 residues. CDR3 in DNA: TGCGCCAGCAGCTTGGAATCCCGCGAGCAGTACTTC. Translated: CASSLESREQYF.

The rearrangement uses TRBV6-2 or TRBV6-3 and TRBJ1-6; 8 bases agree with TRBD1. The CDR3 has 18 residues. Germline assignment: CDR1 MNHEY and CDR2 SVGEGT. The ends lost 0 bases at V and 10 bases at J; junction bases unmatched: 14. CDR3 region: CASSYSGQGSALSSPLHF. DNA for the CDR3: TGTGCCAGCAGTTACTCCGGACAGGGCTCGGCCCTTAGCTCACCCCTCCACTTT.

The chain employs TRBV7-2 and TRBJ2-5; 10 positions match TRBD2. This CDR3 region has 17 residues. CDR1 SGHTA and CDR2 FQGNSA come from the germline V gene. Trimming took 2 bases from V and 2 from J; bases not matched to a gene: 8. The CDR3 coding sequence is TGTGCCAGCAGCTTAAAGGTTTTAGCGGGGGGTCAAGAGACCCAGTACTTC. This translates into CASSLKVLAGGQETQYF.

V usage is TRBV7-9 and J usage is TRBJ1-3, with D uncertain. Per germline, CDR1 SEHNR and CDR2 FQNEAQ (reference sequence). The CDR3 is 14 residues long. V lost 10 bases to trimming and J lost 3 bases, with 16 bases between them. DNA for the CDR3: TGTGCCACAACGAACAGTGTATTTGGAAACACCATATATTTT. This codes for CATTNSVFGNTIYF.

J is TRBJ1-1 and V is TRBV7-2; tentatively, D is TRBD1 (5 bases). CDR1 and CDR2 from the germline V gene are SGHTA and FQGNSA. Deletions cut 0 bases from V and 5 bases from J, with 13 bases between. This CDR3 is 15 amino acids long. The CDR3 coding sequence is TGTGCCAGCAGCTTAGCTGGGGGGGGAGGGACTGAAGCTTTCTTT. Translated, it gives CASSLAGGGGTEAFF.

The V call is TRBV11-3, the J call TRBJ2-1, with 12 bases identical to TRBD2. Germline V gene lookup returns CDR1 SGHNT and CDR2 YENEEA. The CDR3 spans 19 residues. Trimming cost V 4 bases and J 6 bases; bases outside gene matches: 16. The CDR3 bases are TGTGCCAGCAGCTCACCTAGCGGGAGGGCCAGATTGGGAATCAATGAGCAGTTCTTC. Residues: CASSSPSGRARLGINEQFF. Full variable domain (outside the CDR3, taken from reference TRBV11-3 and TRBJ2-1): EAGVVQSPRYKIIEKKQPVAFWCNPISGHNTLYWYLQNLGQGPELLIRYENEEAVDDSQLPKDRFSAERLKGVDSTLKIQPAELGDSAVYLCASSSPSGRARLGINEQFFGPGTRLTVL.

The rearrangement joins TRBV4-3 to TRBJ2-7; TRBD1 is a possible D gene (6 bases). This CDR3 is built from 17 residues. Germline assignment: CDR1 LGHNA and CDR2 YSLEER. V was pared by 3 bases and J by 2 bases, with 20 bases between. DNA of the CDR3: TGCGCCAGCAGCCATGTATCACAGGGAGAAGGGACCTACGAGCAGTACTTC. Translating gives CASSHVSQGEGTYEQYF.

The CDR3 region is CASSKGTSGEQYF. The CDR3 DNA is TGTGCCAGCAGCAAAGGGACTAGCGGGGAGCAGTACTTC. V gene TRBV7-2 combines with J gene TRBJ2-7; 12 bases are a match to TRBD2. The CDR3 runs 13 residues. J lost 7 bases, V lost 5 bases, and 3 bases had no gene match. CDR1 SGHTA and CDR2 FQGNSA come from the germline V gene.

The rearrangement links TRBV3-1 (or the pseudogene TRBV3-2) to TRBJ2-1; 13 nucleotides line up with TRBD2. The germline V gene encodes CDR1 LGHDT and CDR2 YNNKEL (reference sequence). Trimming cost V 4 bases and J 4 bases; bases outside gene matches: 7. This CDR3 region has 17 residues. The CDR3 region is CASSPQLAGGLYNEQFF. The CDR3, as DNA: TGTGCCAGCAGCCCCCAACTAGCGGGGGGGCTTTACAATGAGCAGTTCTTC.